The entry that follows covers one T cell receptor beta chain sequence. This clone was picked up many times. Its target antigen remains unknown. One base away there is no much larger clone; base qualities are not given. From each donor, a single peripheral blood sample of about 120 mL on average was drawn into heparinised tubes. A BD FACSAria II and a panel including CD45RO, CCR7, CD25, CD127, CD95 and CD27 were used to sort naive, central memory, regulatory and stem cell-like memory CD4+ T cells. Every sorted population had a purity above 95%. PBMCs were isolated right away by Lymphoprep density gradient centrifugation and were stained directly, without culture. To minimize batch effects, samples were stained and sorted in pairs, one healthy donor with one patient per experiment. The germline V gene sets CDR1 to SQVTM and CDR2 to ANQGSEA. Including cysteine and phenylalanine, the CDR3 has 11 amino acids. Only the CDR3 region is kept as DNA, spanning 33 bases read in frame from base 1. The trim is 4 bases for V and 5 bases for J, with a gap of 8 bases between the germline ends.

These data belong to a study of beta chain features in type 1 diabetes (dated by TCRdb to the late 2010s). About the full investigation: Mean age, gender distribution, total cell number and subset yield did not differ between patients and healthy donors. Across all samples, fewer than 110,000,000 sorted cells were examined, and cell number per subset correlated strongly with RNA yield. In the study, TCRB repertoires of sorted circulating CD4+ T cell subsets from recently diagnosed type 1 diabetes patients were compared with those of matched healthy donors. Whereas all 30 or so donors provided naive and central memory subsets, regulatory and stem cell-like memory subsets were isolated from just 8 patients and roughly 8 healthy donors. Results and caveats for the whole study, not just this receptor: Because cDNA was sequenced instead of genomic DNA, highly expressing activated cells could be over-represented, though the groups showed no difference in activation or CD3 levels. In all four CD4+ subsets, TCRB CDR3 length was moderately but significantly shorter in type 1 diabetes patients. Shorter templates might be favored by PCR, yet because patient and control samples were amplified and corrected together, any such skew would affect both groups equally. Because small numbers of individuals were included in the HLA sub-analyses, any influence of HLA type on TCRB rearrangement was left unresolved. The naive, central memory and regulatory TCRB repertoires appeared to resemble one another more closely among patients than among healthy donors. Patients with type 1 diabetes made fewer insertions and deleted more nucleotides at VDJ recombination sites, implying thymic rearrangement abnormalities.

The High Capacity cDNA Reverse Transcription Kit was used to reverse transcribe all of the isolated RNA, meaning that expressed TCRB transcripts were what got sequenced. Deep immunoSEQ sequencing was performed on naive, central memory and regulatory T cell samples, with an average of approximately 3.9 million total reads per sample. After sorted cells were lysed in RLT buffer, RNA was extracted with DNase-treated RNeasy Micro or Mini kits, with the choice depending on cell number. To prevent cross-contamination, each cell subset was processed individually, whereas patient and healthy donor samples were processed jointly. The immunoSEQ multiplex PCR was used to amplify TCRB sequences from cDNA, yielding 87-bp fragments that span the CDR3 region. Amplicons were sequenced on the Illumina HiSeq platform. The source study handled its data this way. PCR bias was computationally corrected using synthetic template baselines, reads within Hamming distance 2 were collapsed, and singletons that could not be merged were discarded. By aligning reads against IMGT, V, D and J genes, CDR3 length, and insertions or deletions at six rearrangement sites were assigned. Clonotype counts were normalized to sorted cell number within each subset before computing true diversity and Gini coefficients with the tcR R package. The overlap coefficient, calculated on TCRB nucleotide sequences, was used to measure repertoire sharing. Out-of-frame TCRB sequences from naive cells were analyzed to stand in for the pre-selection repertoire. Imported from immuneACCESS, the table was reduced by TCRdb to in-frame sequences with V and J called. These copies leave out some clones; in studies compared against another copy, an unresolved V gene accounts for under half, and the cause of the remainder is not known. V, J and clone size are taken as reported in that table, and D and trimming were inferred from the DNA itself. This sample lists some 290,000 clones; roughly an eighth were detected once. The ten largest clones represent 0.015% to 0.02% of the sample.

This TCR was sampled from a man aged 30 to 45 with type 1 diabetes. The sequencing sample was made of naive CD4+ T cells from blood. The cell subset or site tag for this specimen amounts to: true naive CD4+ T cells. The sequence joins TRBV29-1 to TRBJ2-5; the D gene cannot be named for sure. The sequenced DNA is TGCAGCGTTGTTATCTTGGAGACCCAGTACTTC. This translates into CSVVILETQYF.